The 7 T cell receptor beta chains below all came from one sample that was sequenced in a study of cytomegalovirus exposure and HLA in healthy donors. The PCR had 60 Vbeta and 13 Jbeta primers. Produced via immunoSEQ multiplex PCR; TCRdb's table is partial and in-frame only. This table has 150,000 to 200,000 clones, 70% to 90% appearing once. Material for sequencing was PBMCs. The receptor source for this set is a young man in good health and CMV-seropositive.

The V and J genes are TRBV20-1 and TRBJ1-2; D gene unclear. This CDR3 is built from 11 residues. Germline values: CDR1 DFQATT, CDR2 SNEGSKA (reference sequence). Trimming shortened V by 4 bases and J by 4 bases, and 7 bases separated the two germline ends. The CDR3 is CSAIIPYGYTF. For the CDR3, the DNA is TGCAGTGCTATAATTCCCTATGGCTACACCTTC.

This chain joins TRBV5-1 and TRBJ1-1; TRBD1 matches at 9 bases. The V and J ends lost 4 bases and 0 bases, in that order; junction bases with no gene match: 10. The CDR3 is 17 amino acids. Germline V gives CDR1 SGHRS, CDR2 YFSETQ. CDR3 in DNA: TGCGCCAGCAGCCCCCCGGGACAGGGATTTATGAACACTGAAGCTTTCTTT. Translation: CASSPPGQGFMNTEAFF.

This clone occurred once. The chain links TRBV27 to TRBJ2-7, with 9 bases identical to TRBD1. The J segment lost 0 bases and the V segment lost 5 bases, leaving 17 bases of the junction unmatched. Germline V lookup: CDR1 MNHEY, CDR2 SMNVEV (reference sequence). The CDR3 runs 19 residues. The CDR3 region is CASSPSPRDRARSSYEQYF. The CDR3 region has the DNA TGTGCCAGCAGTCCCTCTCCACGGGACAGGGCTAGGAGCTCCTACGAGCAGTACTTC.

This chain links TRBV2 with TRBJ2-4, with D possibly being TRBD1 (6 bases). Trimming removed 6 bases at V and 12 bases at J, with 12 bases between. The CDR3 totals 11 residues. Germline loops: CDR1 SNHLY, CDR2 FYNNEI. The CDR3 reads CASSQNRAQYF. CDR3 DNA sequence: TGTGCCAGCAGCCAAAACAGGGCTCAGTACTTC.

The chain uses TRBV19 and TRBJ2-4; 12 bases are shared with TRBD1. CDR1 is LNHDA and CDR2 is SQIVND in the germline V gene (reference sequence). The length of the CDR3 is 18 residues. V lost 2 bases and J lost 0; bases outside the gene matches: 5. CDR3 sequence: CASSIRDRGRVAKNIQYF. For the CDR3, the DNA is TGTGCCAGTAGTATAAGGGACAGGGGGCGAGTAGCCAAAAACATTCAGTACTTC.

The gene calls are TRBV5-1 and TRBJ2-5; TRBD2 aligns across 11 bases. In germline, CDR1 is SGHRS, CDR2 YFSETQ. With V trimmed by 4 bases and J by 2 bases, 7 bases remained unmatched. The length of the CDR3 is 16 residues. CDR3 protein: CASSHETSGDQETQYF. The CDR3 nucleotides read TGCGCCAGCAGCCACGAGACTAGCGGGGATCAAGAGACCCAGTACTTC.

The chain uses TRBV2 and TRBJ2-1; a weak D match, TRBD2 (5 bases). The V gene's germline CDR1 is SNHLY and CDR2 FYNNEI. V lost 6 bases to trimming and J lost 1 base, with 16 bases between them. The CDR3 is 16 amino acids. Here the CDR3 DNA reads TGTGCCAGCAGCGCCTCACTAGTTCAATCCTACAATGAGCAGTTCTTC. Its protein is CASSASLVQSYNEQFF.